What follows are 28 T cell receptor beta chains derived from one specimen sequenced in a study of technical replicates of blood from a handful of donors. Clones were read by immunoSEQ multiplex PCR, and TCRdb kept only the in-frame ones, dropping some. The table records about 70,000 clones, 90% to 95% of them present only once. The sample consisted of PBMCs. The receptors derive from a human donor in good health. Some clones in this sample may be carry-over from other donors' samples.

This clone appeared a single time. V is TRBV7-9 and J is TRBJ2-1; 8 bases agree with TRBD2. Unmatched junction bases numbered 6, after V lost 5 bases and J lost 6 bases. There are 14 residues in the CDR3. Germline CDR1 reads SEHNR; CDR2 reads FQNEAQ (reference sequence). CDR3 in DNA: TGTGCCAGCAGCCGACCAGGACTAGCCAATGAGCAGTTCTTC. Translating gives CASSRPGLANEQFF.

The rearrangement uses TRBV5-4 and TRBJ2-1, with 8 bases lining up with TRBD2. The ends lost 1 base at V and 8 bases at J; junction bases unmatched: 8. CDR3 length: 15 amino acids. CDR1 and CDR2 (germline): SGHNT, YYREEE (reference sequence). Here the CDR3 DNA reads TGTGCCAGCAGCTTGCCGAGCGGGAGTGGCGATGAGCAGTTCTTC. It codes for CASSLPSGSGDEQFF.

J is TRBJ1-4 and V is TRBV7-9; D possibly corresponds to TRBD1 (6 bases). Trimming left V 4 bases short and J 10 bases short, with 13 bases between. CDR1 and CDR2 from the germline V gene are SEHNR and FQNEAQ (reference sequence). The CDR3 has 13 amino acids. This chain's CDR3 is CASSSRGRVKLFF. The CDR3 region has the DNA TGTGCCAGCAGCTCCAGGGGAAGGGTAAAACTGTTTTTT.

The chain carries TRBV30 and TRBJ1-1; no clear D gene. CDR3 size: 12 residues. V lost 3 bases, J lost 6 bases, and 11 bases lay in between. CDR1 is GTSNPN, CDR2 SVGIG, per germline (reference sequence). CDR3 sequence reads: CAWRVEGPEAFF. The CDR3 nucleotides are TGTGCCTGGAGGGTCGAGGGCCCTGAAGCTTTCTTT.

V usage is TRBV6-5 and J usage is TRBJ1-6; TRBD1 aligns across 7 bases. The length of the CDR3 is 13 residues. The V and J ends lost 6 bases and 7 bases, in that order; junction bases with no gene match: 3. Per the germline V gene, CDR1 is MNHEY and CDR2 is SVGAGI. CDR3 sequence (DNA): TGTGCCAGCAGACAGGGGAGAAATTCACCCCTCCACTTT. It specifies CASRQGRNSPLHF.

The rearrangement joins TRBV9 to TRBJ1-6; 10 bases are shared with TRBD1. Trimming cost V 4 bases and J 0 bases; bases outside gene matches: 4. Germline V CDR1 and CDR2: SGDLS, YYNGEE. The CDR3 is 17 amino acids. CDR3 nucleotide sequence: TGTGCCAGCAGCTCGACAGGGGGCAGCTCCTATAATTCACCCCTCCACTTT. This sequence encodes CASSSTGGSSYNSPLHF.

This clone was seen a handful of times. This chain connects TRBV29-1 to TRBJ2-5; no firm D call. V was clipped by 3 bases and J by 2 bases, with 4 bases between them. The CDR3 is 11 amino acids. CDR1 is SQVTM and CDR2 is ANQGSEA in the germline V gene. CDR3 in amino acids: CSVDPQETQYF. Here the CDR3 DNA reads TGCAGCGTTGACCCACAAGAGACCCAGTACTTC. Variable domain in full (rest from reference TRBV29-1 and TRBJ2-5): SAVISQKPSRDICQRGTSLTIQCQVDSQVTMMFWYRQQPGQSLTLIATANQGSEATYESGFVIDKFPISRPNLTFSTLTVSNMSPEDSSIYLCSVDPQETQYFGPGTRLLVL.

CDR3 in DNA: TGTGCCAGCAGTGATCAGACGGGGAGCGATGAGCAGTTCTTC. Its protein product is CASSDQTGSDEQFF. The V and J genes are TRBV6-4 and TRBJ2-1; the D gene is possibly TRBD2 (5 bases). V lost 3 bases and J 8 bases, leaving 14 bases between the germline ends. The CDR3 length is 14 residues. The germline V gene encodes CDR1 MRHNA and CDR2 SNTAGT.

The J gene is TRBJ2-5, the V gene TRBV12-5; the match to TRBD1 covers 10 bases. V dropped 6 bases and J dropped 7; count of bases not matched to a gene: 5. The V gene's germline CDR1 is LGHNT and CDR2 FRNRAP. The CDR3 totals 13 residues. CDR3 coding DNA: TGTGCTAGTGGCCCCGGGACAGGGGCGACCCAGTACTTC. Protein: CASGPGTGATQYF.

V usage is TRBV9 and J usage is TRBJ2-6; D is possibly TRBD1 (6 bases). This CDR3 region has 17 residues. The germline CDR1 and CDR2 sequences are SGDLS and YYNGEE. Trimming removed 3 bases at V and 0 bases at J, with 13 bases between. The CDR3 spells CASSARQETSGANVLTF. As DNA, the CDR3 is TGTGCCAGCAGCGCTCGACAGGAAACCTCTGGGGCCAACGTCCTGACTTTC.

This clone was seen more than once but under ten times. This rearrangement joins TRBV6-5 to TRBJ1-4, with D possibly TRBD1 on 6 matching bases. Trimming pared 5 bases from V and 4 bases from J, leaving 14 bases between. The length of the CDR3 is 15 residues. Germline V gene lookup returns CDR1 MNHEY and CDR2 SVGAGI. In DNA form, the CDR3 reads TGTGCCAGCAGTCCAACGGACAGTCGTAATGAAAAACTGTTTTTT. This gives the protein CASSPTDSRNEKLFF.

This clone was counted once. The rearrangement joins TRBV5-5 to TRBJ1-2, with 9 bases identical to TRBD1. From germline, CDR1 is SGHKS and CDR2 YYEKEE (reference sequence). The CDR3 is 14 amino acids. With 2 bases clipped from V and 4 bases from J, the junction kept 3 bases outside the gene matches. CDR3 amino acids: CASSLGDRAYGYTF. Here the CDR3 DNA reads TGTGCCAGCAGCTTAGGGGACAGGGCCTATGGCTACACCTTC.

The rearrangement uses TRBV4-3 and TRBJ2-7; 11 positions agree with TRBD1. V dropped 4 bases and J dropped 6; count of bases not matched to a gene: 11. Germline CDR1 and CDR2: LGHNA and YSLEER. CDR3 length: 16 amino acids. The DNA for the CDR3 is TGCGCCAGCAGCCGTGGACAGGGGGCTTATATAGGCGAGCAGTACTTC. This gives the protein CASSRGQGAYIGEQYF.

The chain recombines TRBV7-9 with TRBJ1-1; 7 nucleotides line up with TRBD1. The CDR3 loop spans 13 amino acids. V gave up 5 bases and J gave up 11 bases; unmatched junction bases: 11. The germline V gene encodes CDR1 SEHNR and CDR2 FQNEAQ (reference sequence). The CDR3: CASSPRLGGDAFF. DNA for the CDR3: TGTGCCAGCAGCCCCCGCCTAGGGGGCGACGCTTTCTTT.

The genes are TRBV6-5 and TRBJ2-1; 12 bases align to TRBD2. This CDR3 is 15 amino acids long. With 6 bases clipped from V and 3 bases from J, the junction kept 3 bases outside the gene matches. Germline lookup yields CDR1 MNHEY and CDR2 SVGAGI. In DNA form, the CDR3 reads TGTGCCAGCAGGACGGGACTAGCGGGCTACAATGAGCAGTTCTTC. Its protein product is CASRTGLAGYNEQFF.

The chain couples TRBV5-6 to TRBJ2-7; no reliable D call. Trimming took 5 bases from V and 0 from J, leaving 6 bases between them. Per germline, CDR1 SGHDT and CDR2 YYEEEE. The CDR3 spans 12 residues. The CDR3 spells CASRQSSYEQYF. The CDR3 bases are TGTGCCAGCAGACAGAGCTCCTACGAGCAGTACTTC.

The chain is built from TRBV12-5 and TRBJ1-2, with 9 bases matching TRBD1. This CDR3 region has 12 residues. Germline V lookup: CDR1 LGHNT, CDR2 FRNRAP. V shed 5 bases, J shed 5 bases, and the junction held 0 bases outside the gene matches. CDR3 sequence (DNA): TGTGCTAGTGGTGGACAGGGGTATGGCTACACCTTC. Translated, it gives CASGGQGYGYTF.

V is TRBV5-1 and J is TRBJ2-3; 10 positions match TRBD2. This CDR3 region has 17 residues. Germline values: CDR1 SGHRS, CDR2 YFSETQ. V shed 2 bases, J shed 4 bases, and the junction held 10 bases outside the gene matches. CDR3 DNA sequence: TGCGCCAGCAGCTTAGGATCCAGGACTAGCGGTTCAGATACGCAGTATTTT. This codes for CASSLGSRTSGSDTQYF.

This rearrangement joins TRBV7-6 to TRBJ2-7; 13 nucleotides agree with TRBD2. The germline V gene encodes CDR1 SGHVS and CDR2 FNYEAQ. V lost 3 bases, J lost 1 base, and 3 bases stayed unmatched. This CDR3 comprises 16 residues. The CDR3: CASSLGTSGTSYEQYF. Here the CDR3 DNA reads TGTGCCAGCAGCTTGGGGACTAGCGGGACTTCCTACGAGCAGTACTTC.

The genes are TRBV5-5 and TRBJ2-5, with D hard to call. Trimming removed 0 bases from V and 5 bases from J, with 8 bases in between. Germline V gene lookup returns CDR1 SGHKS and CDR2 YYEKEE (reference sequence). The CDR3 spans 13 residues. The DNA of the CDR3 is TGTGCCAGCAGCTTGGGTGGAGCGGAGACCCAGTACTTC. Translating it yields CASSLGGAETQYF.

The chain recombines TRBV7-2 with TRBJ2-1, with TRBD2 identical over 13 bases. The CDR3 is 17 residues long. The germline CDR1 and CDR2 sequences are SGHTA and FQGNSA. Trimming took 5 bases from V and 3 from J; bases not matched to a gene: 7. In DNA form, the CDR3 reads TGTGCCAGCAGCCTCAGACTAGCGGGGGGTATCTACAATGAGCAGTTCTTC. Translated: CASSLRLAGGIYNEQFF.

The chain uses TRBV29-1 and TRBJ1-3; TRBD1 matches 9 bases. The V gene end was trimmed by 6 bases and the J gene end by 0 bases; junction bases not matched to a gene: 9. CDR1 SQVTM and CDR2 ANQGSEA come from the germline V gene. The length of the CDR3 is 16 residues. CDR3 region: CSVDLQGADSGNTIYF. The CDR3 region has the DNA TGCAGCGTCGATCTACAGGGGGCCGACTCTGGAAACACCATATATTTT.

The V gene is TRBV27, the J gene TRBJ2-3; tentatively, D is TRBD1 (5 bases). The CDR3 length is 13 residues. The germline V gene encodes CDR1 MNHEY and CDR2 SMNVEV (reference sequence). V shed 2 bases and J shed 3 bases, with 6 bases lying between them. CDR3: CASSLRQTDTQYF. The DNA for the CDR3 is TGTGCCAGCAGTTTACGACAGACAGATACGCAGTATTTT.

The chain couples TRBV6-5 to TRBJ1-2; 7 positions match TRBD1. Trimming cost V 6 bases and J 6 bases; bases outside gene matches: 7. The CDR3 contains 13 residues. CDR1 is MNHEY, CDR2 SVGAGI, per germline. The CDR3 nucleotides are TGTGCCAGCAGGACGACAGGGAACCATGGCTACACCTTC. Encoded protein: CASRTTGNHGYTF.

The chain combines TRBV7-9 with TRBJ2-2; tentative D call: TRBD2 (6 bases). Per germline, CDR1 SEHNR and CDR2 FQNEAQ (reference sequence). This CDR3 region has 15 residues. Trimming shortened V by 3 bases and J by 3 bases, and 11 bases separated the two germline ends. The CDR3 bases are TGTGCCAGCAGCTTCGGCGGGGTCGACACCGGGGAGCTGTTTTTT. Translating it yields CASSFGGVDTGELFF.

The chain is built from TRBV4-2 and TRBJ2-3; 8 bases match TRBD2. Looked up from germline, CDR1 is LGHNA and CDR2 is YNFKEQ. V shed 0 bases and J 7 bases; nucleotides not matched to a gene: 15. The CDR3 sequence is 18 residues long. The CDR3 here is CASSQDGFGGAIINTQYF. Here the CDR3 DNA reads TGTGCCAGCAGCCAAGATGGGTTCGGGGGGGCGATAATAAATACGCAGTATTTT.

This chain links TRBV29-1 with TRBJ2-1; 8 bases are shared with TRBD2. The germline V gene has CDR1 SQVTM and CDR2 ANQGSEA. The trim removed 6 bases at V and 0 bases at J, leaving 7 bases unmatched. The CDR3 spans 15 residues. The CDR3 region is CSVLAGVISYNEQFF. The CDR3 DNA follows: TGCAGCGTGCTAGCGGGTGTTATCTCCTACAATGAGCAGTTCTTC.

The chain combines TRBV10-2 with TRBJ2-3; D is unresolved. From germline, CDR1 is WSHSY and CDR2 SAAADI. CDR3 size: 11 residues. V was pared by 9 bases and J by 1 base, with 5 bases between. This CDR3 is CASTRTDTQYF. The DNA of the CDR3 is TGCGCCAGTACTCGCACAGATACGCAGTATTTT.